The 27 T cell receptor beta chains in this list originate from one sample, sequenced in a study of T-cell reconstitution after alpha-beta-depleted transplantation in children. Construction of the TCRbeta library involved unique molecular identifiers. TCRdb re-analysed the PCR reads in MiXCR, keeping a single row per CDR3 protein. This sample has 780,000 or so distinct CDR3 sequences, with around 17% found just once. The specimen was PBMCs, mostly from graft donor cells, collected 360 days after TCRalphabeta/CD19-depleted stem cell transplant. The receptors stem from a male patient younger than 18 who had a stem cell transplant for acute lymphoblastic leukemia, so the T cells may come from the graft donor.

The chain links TRBV20-1 to TRBJ1-5; weak D call: TRBD1 (5 bases). The CDR3 is made up of 15 amino acids. Trimming removed 3 bases at V and 1 base at J, with 13 bases between. Germline V gene sequence: CDR1 DFQATT, CDR2 SNEGSKA (reference sequence). CDR3 nucleotides: TGCAGTGCTAGGGGGGGGGAATGGAGCAATCAGCCCCAGCATTTT. Amino acids: CSARGGEWSNQPQHF.

This clonotype turned up a few times. J is TRBJ2-1 and V is TRBV5-1; D remains unclear. The CDR3 runs 17 residues. The germline gives CDR1 SGHRS, CDR2 YFSETQ. Trimming left V 4 bases short and J 0 bases short, with 17 bases between. As DNA, the CDR3 is TGCGCCAGCAGCCTAAATCCAGCCGGGCGCTCCTACAATGAGCAGTTCTTC. It specifies CASSLNPAGRSYNEQFF.

There are a few counts of this clonotype. V gene TRBV9 combines with J gene TRBJ1-1, with D perhaps matching TRBD1 (6 bases). Germline-derived CDR1 and CDR2 are SGDLS and YYNGEE. V was shortened by 3 bases and J by 2 bases, with 11 bases between the two germline ends. The CDR3 sequence is 14 residues long. In DNA form, the CDR3 reads TGTGCCAGCAGCGCACAGGGTATAAACACTGAAGCTTTCTTT. Protein product: CASSAQGINTEAFF.

Details on this clonotype: This may come from a read error, since a much larger clone is one base off. The DNA of the CDR3 is TGCGCCAGCTCCTCTACTACCGGGACAGGGCACTACGATCAGTACTTC. Its protein is CASSSTTGTGHYDQYF. V gene TRBV5-1 combines with J gene TRBJ2-7, with 9 nucleotides matching TRBD1. The CDR3 sequence is 16 residues long. The V gene's germline CDR1 is SGHRS and CDR2 YFSETQ.

In its sample, this clonotype was seen a few times. The chain couples TRBV5-1 to TRBJ2-1, with 7 bases matching TRBD1. The germline V gene has CDR1 SGHRS and CDR2 YFSETQ. CDR3 length equals 15 residues. J was trimmed by 3 bases and V by 0 bases; bases with no gene match: 3. The CDR3 sequence: CASSLEQGVYNEQFF. CDR3 nucleotide sequence: TGCGCCAGCAGCTTGGAGCAGGGGGTCTACAATGAGCAGTTCTTC.

The V and J genes are TRBV6-1 and TRBJ1-2; TRBD1 might be the D (6 bases). V was trimmed by 5 bases and J by 6 bases, leaving 13 bases between them. The CDR3 totals 13 residues. The V gene's germline CDR1 is MNHNS and CDR2 SASEGT. The CDR3: CASSKTGSHGYTF. The CDR3 DNA is TGTGCCAGCAGTAAAACAGGGTCCCATGGCTACACCTTC.

There are a few counts of this clonotype. The rearrangement links TRBV12-3 or TRBV12-4 to TRBJ2-2; the D is unclear. V was shortened by 3 bases and J by 7 bases, with 15 bases between the two germline ends. This CDR3 comprises 15 residues. The CDR3, as DNA: TGTGCCAGCAGTTTCCAGCTTTCCTGGAGCGGGGAGCTGTTTTTT. Its translation: CASSFQLSWSGELFF.

This chain links TRBV11-2 with TRBJ2-7; 12 bases are shared with TRBD2. The trim removed 5 bases at V and 3 bases at J, leaving 14 bases unmatched. Germline-derived CDR1 and CDR2 are SGHAT and FQNNGV. The length of the CDR3 is 18 residues. CDR3 sequence reads: CASSPGTSGWGALYEQYF. DNA of the CDR3: TGTGCCAGCAGCCCAGGGACTAGCGGGTGGGGGGCCCTCTACGAGCAGTACTTC. The whole variable domain, remainder taken from reference TRBV11-2 and TRBJ2-7, is EAGVAQSPRYKIIEKRQSVAFWCNPISGHATLYWYQQILGQGPKLLIQFQNNGVVDDSQLPKDRFSAERLKGVDSTLKIQPAKLEDSAVYLCASSPGTSGWGALYEQYFGPGTRLTVT.

The rearrangement links TRBV5-4 to TRBJ2-3; 7 bases are shared with TRBD1. CDR3 length: 16 amino acids. V was clipped by 4 bases and J by 0 bases; unmatched bases: 8. Germline assignment: CDR1 SGHNT and CDR2 YYREEE (reference sequence). In DNA, the CDR3 is TGTGCCAGCAGCACCCCGACAGGGAGAAGCACAGATACGCAGTATTTT. It yields the protein CASSTPTGRSTDTQYF.

This chain links TRBV7-3 with TRBJ2-1; D unresolved. This CDR3 has 14 residues. Per the germline V gene, CDR1 is SGHTA and CDR2 is FQGTGA. The V end lost 4 bases, the J end lost 6 bases, and 13 bases lay between the germline ends. This chain's CDR3 is CASSSGRWGNEQFF. For the CDR3, the DNA is TGTGCCAGCAGCTCCGGGCGGTGGGGCAATGAGCAGTTCTTC.

This clonotype has just one count. The gene calls are TRBV11-2 and TRBJ2-1, with D unresolved. CDR1 is SGHAT, CDR2 FQNNGV, per germline. The V end was cut by 0 bases, the J end by 0 bases, with 9 bases between. CDR3 length equals 16 residues. This chain's CDR3 is CASSLDPRASYNEQFF. DNA of the CDR3: TGTGCCAGCAGCTTAGATCCTCGGGCCTCCTACAATGAGCAGTTCTTC.

J is TRBJ2-3 and V is TRBV12-3 or TRBV12-4; D is ambiguous. The CDR3 consists of 16 residues. The ends were cut back, 0 bases at V and 4 bases at J, with 14 bases in the middle. CDR3 sequence: CASSLADSVPPDTQYF. CDR3 sequence (DNA): TGTGCCAGCAGTTTAGCCGATTCAGTACCCCCAGATACGCAGTATTTT.

V and J are TRBV12-3 or TRBV12-4 and TRBJ1-5; no firm D call. V lost 3 bases, J lost 0 bases, and 12 bases lay in between. This CDR3 is built from 16 residues. CDR3 sequence reads: CASSFSRLDSNQPQHF. Here the CDR3 DNA reads TGTGCCAGCAGTTTTAGCAGATTAGATAGCAATCAGCCCCAGCATTTT.

Ten or more counts support this clonotype. The rearrangement uses TRBV5-1 and TRBJ2-3; TRBD2 aligns across 10 bases. The CDR3 consists of 19 residues. V lost 0 bases to trimming and J lost 3 bases; unmatched junction nucleotides: 13. Germline V CDR1 and CDR2: SGHRS, YFSETQ. This CDR3 is CASSLAIGTSVYPTDTQYF. CDR3 in DNA: TGCGCCAGCAGCTTGGCCATTGGGACTAGCGTTTACCCTACAGATACGCAGTATTTT.

This chain links TRBV7-7 with TRBJ2-7, with 7 bases fitting TRBD2. The CDR3 is made up of 13 amino acids. In germline, CDR1 is SSHAT, CDR2 FNYEAQ (reference sequence). J gave up 7 bases and V 2 bases, and 5 bases lay outside the gene matches. As DNA, the CDR3 is TGTGCCAGCAGCTTATCGGCGGGAGTGGAGCAGTACTTC. It translates to CASSLSAGVEQYF.

This clonotype came up a few times. The rearrangement links TRBV27 to TRBJ1-1; 8 nucleotides line up with TRBD1. Germline-derived CDR1 and CDR2 are MNHEY and SMNVEV (reference sequence). This CDR3 has 15 residues. The trim removed 5 bases at V and 0 bases at J, leaving 5 bases unmatched. The CDR3 coding sequence is TGTGCCAGCAGTGCAGGGGGCTTGATGAACACTGAAGCTTTCTTT. Residues: CASSAGGLMNTEAFF.

This clonotype was recorded a few times. The chain carries TRBV9 and TRBJ2-3; possibly TRBD1 for D (6 bases). V was shortened by 0 bases and J by 1 base, with 12 bases between the two germline ends. This CDR3 comprises 16 residues. Germline V gene lookup returns CDR1 SGDLS and CDR2 YYNGEE. Here the CDR3 reads CASSVDNWGRTDTQYF. In DNA, the CDR3 is TGTGCCAGCAGCGTAGATAACTGGGGGCGCACAGATACGCAGTATTTT.

The genes are TRBV11-1 and TRBJ2-1, with 13 bases aligning to TRBD2. Looked up from germline, CDR1 is SGHAT and CDR2 is FQDESV (reference sequence). The CDR3 is 18 residues long. With V trimmed by 4 bases and J by 0 bases, 6 bases remained unmatched. CDR3 sequence: CASSSGTSGDRSYNEQFF. The CDR3 nucleotides read TGTGCCAGCAGCTCCGGGACTAGCGGGGACCGCTCCTACAATGAGCAGTTCTTC.

This rearrangement joins TRBV20-1 to TRBJ2-7; 8 nucleotides align to TRBD1. Germline V gene lookup returns CDR1 DFQATT and CDR2 SNEGSKA (reference sequence). This CDR3 spans 15 amino acids. V gave up 2 bases and J gave up 4 bases; unmatched junction bases: 10. For the CDR3, the DNA is TGCAGTGCTAGACCCCTGACAGGGGCAAGTTACGAGCAGTACTTC. It translates to CSARPLTGASYEQYF.

The gene calls are TRBV3-1 and TRBJ2-1; a weak D match, TRBD2 (6 bases). CDR1 is LGHDT and CDR2 is YNNKEL in the germline V gene (reference sequence). V was trimmed by 5 bases and J by 9 bases, leaving 11 bases between them. The CDR3 runs to 12 residues. The CDR3, as DNA: TGTGCCAGCAGCTCCCGGCGGGGTGAGCAGTTCTTC. Translated: CASSSRRGEQFF.

This clonotype has just a few counts. This chain joins TRBV25-1 and TRBJ2-5; 7 bases line up with TRBD2. Germline lookup yields CDR1 MGHDK and CDR2 SYGVNS. CDR3 length: 17 residues. Germline trimming cut 0 bases from V and 2 bases from J; bases unmatched to any gene: 9. CDR3 sequence (DNA): TGTGCCAGCAGTGAATATCAAGCGGGAATGCCTCAAGAGACCCAGTACTTC. It specifies CASSEYQAGMPQETQYF.

This clonotype was found a few times. This chain joins TRBV10-3 and TRBJ2-7; D call uncertain. This CDR3 comprises 12 residues. The germline V and J ends were trimmed by 9 bases and 3 bases, with 12 bases remaining between them. The germline gives CDR1 ENHRY, CDR2 SYGVKD. The CDR3 reads CAIGEWGYEQYF. The CDR3 DNA reads TGTGCCATTGGTGAGTGGGGCTACGAGCAGTACTTC.

The CDR3 sequence is CASSLALRGRNPLTVYNEQFF. The CDR3 nucleotides are TGTGCCAGCAGCTTAGCCCTCCGGGGGCGCAACCCCCTAACCGTCTACAATGAGCAGTTCTTC. This chain joins TRBV11-1 and TRBJ2-1; the D call may be TRBD1 or TRBD2 (6 bases each). Germline V gives CDR1 SGHAT, CDR2 FQDESV (reference sequence). This CDR3 is built from 21 residues. V was shortened by 0 bases and J by 3 bases, with 27 bases between the two germline ends.

The CDR3 loop reads CATSRDVRSNEQFF. The DNA of the CDR3 is TGTGCCACCAGCAGAGATGTCCGGAGCAATGAGCAGTTCTTC. The rearrangement joins TRBV15 to TRBJ2-1, with unresolved D. Looked up from germline, CDR1 is LNHNV and CDR2 is YYDKDF (reference sequence). The CDR3 loop spans 14 amino acids. V was pared by 0 bases and J by 6 bases, with 9 bases between.

The rearrangement uses TRBV12-3 or TRBV12-4 and TRBJ2-5; 12 bases line up with TRBD2. Trimming cost V 6 bases and J 3 bases; bases outside gene matches: 8. CDR3 length: 16 amino acids. The CDR3 DNA reads TGTGCCAGCAGAGGGGCGCGGACTAGCGGGGAAGAGACCCAGTACTTC. Residues: CASRGARTSGEETQYF.

This clonotype was seen a few times. The chain joins TRBV5-1 to TRBJ1-3, with a possible D match to TRBD1 (5 bases). The germline V gene has CDR1 SGHRS and CDR2 YFSETQ. V was clipped by 4 bases and J by 5 bases, with 13 bases between them. CDR3 size: 14 residues. CDR3 sequence (DNA): TGCGCCAGCAGCGTCGCAGGGTTTCGAAACACCATATATTTT. Residues: CASSVAGFRNTIYF.

This clonotype was counted at least ten times. The V call is TRBV29-1, the J call TRBJ2-2, with 14 nucleotides matching TRBD2. This CDR3 is built from 18 residues. The V segment lost 1 base and the J segment 0 bases; nucleotides outside the gene matches: 4. The germline CDR1 and CDR2 sequences are SQVTM and ANQGSEA. For the CDR3, the DNA is TGCAGCGTTGAAGGGGGACTAGCGGGAGACTCGAACACCGGGGAGCTGTTTTTT. It encodes CSVEGGLAGDSNTGELFF.